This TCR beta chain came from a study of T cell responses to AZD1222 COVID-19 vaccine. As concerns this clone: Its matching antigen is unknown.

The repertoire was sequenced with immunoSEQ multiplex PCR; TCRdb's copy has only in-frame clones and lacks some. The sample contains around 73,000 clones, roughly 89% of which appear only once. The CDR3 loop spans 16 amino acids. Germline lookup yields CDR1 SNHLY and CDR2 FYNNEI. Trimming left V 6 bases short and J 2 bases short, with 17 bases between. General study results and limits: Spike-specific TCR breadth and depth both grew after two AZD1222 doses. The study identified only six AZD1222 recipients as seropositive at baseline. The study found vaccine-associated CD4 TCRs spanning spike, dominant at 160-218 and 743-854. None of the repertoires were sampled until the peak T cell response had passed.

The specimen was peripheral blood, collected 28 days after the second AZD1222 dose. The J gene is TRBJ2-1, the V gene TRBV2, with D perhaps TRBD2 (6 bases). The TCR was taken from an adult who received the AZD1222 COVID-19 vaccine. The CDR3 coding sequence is TGTGCCAGCAGCGACCTTGTTGGCGGGGCCTACAATGAGCAGTTCTTC. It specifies CASSDLVGGAYNEQFF.